This T cell receptor beta chain was recovered during a study of cytomegalovirus exposure and HLA in healthy donors. Whole-study context: From donors who were HLA-typed, an early data release held 80 million to 85 million unique TCRs.

The study, taken as a whole, reports: Among TCR beta chains of equal frequency, HLA-associated ones were more clonally expanded in a later analysis. Later analysis reportedly placed an Asian-associated ancestry cluster below the approximately 730-donor mean in N-insertions. According to the study, approximately 150 TCR beta chains were cytomegalovirus-associated.

The CDR3 runs 14 residues. V lost 4 bases, J lost 5 bases, and 6 bases stayed unmatched. CDR1 is SEHNR, CDR2 FQNEAQ, per germline (reference sequence). The PCR ran on 60 Vbeta and 13 Jbeta primers. The protocol was immunoSEQ multiplex PCR, while the TCRdb copy is restricted to in-frame clones and leaves out a portion. This sample carries 100,000 or so clones, 55% to 75% of them seen once, and the ten largest clones take 2% to 2.5%. On this clone: Its antigen is still unknown.

The receptor was isolated from a man aged 50 to 59 in good health and CMV-seronegative. The chain links TRBV7-9 to TRBJ1-2; 8 bases agree with TRBD1. Sequencing was carried out using PBMCs. CDR3 sequence: CASSSAQGAYGYTF. In DNA form, the CDR3 reads TGTGCCAGCAGCTCAGCCCAGGGGGCGTATGGCTACACCTTC.